The T cell receptor (beta chain) described here comes from a study of regulatory T cells. Overall study findings and caveats: In CD3G-deficient patients, conventional CD4+ T cells were enriched for hydrophobic CDR3 residues at positions 6 and 7. Patient repertoires had restricted TRB V-J pairs and skewed V and J usage, most in Tregs.

Primers: 52 TRBV forward and 13 TRBJ reverse. The method was immunoSEQ multiplex PCR; TCRdb's version includes in-frame clones alone and lacks a portion of them. Of about 28,000 clones in the sample, 85% to 95% were seen once. CDR1 MNHNS and CDR2 SASEGT come from the germline V gene. Trimming pared 4 bases from V and 9 bases from J, leaving 13 bases between. The CDR3 is made up of 13 amino acids. Concerning this clone: The antigen is not known.

The chain is built from TRBV6-1 and TRBJ2-1, with a tentative D call TRBD1 (5 bases). The sequence derives from a young adult with CD3G deficiency. Sequencing used conventional CD4+ T cells sorted from blood. As DNA, the CDR3 is TGTGCCAGCAGTGGGGGCGCAAAGGGTGAGCAGTTCTTC. This codes for CASSGGAKGEQFF.